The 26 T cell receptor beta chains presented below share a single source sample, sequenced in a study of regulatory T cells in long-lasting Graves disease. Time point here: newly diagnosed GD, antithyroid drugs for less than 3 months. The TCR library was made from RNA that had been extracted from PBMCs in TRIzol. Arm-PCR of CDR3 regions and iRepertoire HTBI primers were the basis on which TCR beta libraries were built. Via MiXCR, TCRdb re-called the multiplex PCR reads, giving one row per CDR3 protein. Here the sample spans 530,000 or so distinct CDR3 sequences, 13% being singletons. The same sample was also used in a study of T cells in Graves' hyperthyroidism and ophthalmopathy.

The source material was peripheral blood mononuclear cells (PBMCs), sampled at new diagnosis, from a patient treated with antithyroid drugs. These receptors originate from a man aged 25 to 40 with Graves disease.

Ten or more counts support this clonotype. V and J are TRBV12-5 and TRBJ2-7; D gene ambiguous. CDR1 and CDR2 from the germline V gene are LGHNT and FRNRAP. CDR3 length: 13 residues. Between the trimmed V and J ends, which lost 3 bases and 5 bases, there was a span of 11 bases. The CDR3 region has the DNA TGTGCTAGTGGTTTTGGTACTCGGGACGAGCAGTACTTC. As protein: CASGFGTRDEQYF.

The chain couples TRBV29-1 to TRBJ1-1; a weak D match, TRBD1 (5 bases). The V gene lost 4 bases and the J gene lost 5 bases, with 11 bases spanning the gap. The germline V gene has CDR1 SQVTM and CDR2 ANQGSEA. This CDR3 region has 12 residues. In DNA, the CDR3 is TGCAGCGTTGCCAGGGAAGGGACTGAAGCTTTCTTT. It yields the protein CSVAREGTEAFF. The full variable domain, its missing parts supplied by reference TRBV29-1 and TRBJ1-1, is SAVISQKPSRDICQRGTSLTIQCQVDSQVTMMFWYRQQPGQSLTLIATANQGSEATYESGFVIDKFPISRPNLTFSTLTVSNMSPEDSSIYLCSVAREGTEAFFGQGTRLTVV.

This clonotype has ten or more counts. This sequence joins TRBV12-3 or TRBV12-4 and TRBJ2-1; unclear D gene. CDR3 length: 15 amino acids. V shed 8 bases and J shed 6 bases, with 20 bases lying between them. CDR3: CASARPRPPGNEQFF. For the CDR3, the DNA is TGTGCCAGCGCCCGTCCCCGTCCCCCAGGCAATGAGCAGTTCTTC.

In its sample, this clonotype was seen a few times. The CDR3 is CSAGQQNTEAFF. CDR3 nucleotides: TGCAGTGCAGGACAGCAGAACACTGAAGCTTTCTTT. The V and J genes are TRBV20-1 and TRBJ1-1, with D tentatively TRBD1 (6 bases). The germline gives CDR1 DFQATT, CDR2 SNEGSKA (reference sequence). V lost 6 bases and J lost 1, with 9 bases in between. CDR3 length: 12 amino acids.

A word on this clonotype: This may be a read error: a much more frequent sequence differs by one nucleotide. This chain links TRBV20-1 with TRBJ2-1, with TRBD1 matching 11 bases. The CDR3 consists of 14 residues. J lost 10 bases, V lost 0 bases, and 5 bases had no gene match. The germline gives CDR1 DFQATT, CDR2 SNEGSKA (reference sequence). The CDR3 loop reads CSARDGTGGDEQFF. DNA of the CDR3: TGCAGTGCTAGAGATGGGACAGGGGGGGACGAGCAGTTCTTC.

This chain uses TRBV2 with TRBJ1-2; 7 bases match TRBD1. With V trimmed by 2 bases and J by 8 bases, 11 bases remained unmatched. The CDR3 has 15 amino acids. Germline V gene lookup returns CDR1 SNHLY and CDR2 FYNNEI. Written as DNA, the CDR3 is TGTGCCAGCAGTGAACTTCTCGGACAGGCGGACGGCTACACCTTC. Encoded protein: CASSELLGQADGYTF.

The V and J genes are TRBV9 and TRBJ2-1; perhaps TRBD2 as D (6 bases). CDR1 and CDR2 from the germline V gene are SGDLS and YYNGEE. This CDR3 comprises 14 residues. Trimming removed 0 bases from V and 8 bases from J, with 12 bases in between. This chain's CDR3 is CASSVAGVGDEQFF. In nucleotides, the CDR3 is TGTGCCAGCAGCGTAGCGGGGGTAGGTGATGAGCAGTTCTTC.

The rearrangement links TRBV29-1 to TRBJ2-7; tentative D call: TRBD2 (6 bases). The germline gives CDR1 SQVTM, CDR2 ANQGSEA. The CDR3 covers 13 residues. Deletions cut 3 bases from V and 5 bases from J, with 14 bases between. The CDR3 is CSVDGQGGHEQYF. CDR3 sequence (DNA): TGCAGCGTTGATGGGCAGGGAGGCCACGAGCAGTACTTC.

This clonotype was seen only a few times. As DNA, the CDR3 is TGTGCCAGCAGCCCGGGCCACCTGACCTCCTACGAGCAGTACTTC. The encoded protein is CASSPGHLTSYEQYF. The rearrangement links TRBV5-5 to TRBJ2-7; D remains ambiguous. V was clipped by 4 bases and J by 0 bases, with 14 bases between them. Per germline, CDR1 SGHKS and CDR2 YYEKEE (reference sequence). The CDR3 extends over 15 amino acids. The variable domain in full, with the rest retrieved from reference TRBV5-5 and TRBJ2-7, is DAGVTQSPTHLIKTRGQQVTLRCSPISGHKSVSWYQQVLGQGPQFIFQYYEKEERGRGNFPDRFSARQFPNYSSELNVNALLLGDSALYLCASSPGHLTSYEQYFGPGTRLTVT.

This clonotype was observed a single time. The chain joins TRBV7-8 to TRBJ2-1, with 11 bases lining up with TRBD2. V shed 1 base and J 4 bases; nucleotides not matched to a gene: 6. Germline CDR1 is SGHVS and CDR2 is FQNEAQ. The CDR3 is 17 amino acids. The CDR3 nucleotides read TGTGCCAGCAGCTTAGATGAGGGGACTAGCGGATACAATGAGCAGTTCTTC. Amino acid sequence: CASSLDEGTSGYNEQFF. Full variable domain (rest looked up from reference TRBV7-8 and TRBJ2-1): GAGVSQSPRYKVAKRGQDVALRCDPISGHVSLFWYQQALGQGPEFLTYFQNEAQLDKSGLPSDRFFAERPEGSVSTLKIQRTQQEDSAVYLCASSLDEGTSGYNEQFFGPGTRLTVL.

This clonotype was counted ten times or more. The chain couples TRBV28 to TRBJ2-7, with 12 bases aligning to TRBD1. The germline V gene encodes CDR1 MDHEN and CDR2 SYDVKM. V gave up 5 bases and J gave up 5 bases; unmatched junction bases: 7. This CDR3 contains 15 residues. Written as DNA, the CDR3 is TGTGCCAGCAGTGCCCGCGGGACAGGGGGCCACGAGCAGTACTTC. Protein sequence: CASSARGTGGHEQYF. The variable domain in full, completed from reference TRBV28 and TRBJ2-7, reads DVKVTQSSRYLVKRTGEKVFLECVQDMDHENMFWYRQDPGLGLRLIYFSYDVKMKEKGDIPEGYSVSREKKERFSLILESASTNQTSMYLCASSARGTGGHEQYFGPGTRLTVT.

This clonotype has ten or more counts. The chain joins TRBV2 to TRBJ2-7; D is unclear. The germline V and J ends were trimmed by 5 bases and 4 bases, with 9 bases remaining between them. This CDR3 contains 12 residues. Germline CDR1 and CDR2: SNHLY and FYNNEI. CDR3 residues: CASSFGFYEQYF. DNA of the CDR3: TGTGCCAGCAGTTTCGGGTTTTACGAGCAGTACTTC.

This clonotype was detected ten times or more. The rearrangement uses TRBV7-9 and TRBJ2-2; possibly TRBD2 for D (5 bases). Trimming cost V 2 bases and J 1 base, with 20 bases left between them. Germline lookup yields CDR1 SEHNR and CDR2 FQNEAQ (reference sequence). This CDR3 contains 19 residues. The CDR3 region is CASSLWLTSTGKNTGELFF. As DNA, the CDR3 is TGTGCCAGCAGCTTATGGTTAACTAGTACGGGGAAGAACACCGGGGAGCTGTTTTTT.

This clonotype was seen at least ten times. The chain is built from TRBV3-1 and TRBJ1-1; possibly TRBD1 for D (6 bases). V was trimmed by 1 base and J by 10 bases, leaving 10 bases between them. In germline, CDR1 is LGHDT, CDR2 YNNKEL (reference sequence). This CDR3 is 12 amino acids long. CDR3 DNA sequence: TGTGCCAGCAGCCAAGGGACAGCTGCAGCTTTCTTT. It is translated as CASSQGTAAAFF.

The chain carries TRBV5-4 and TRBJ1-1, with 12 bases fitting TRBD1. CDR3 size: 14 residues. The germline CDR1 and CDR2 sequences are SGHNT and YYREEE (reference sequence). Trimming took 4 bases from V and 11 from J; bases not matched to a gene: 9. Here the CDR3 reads CASSRGQGAMKAFF. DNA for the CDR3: TGTGCCAGCAGCAGGGGACAGGGGGCGATGAAGGCTTTCTTT. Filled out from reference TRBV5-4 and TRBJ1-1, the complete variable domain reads ETGVTQSPTHLIKTRGQQVTLRCSSQSGHNTVSWYQQALGQGPQFIFQYYREEENGRGNFPPRFSGLQFPNYSSELNVNALELDDSALYLCASSRGQGAMKAFFGQGTRLTVV.

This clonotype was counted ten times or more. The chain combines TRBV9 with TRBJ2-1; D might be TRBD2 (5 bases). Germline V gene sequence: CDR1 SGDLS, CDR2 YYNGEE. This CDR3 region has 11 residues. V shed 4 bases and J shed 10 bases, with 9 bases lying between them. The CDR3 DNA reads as TGTGCCAGCAGCCGCTCGGGAGAGCAGTTCTTC. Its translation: CASSRSGEQFF.

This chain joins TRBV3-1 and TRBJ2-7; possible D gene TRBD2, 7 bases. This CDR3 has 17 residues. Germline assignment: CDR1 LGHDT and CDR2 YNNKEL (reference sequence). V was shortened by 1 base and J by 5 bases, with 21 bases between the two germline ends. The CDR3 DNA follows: TGTGCCAGCAGCCAAGTCGCGGGGGCGCCGGGAATTGACGAGCAGTACTTC. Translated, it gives CASSQVAGAPGIDEQYF.

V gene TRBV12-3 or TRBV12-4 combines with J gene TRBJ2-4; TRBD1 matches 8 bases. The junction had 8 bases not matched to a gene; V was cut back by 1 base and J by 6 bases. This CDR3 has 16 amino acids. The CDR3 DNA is TGTGCCAGCAGTTTAGTTCCAGGACAGGGAACAAACATTCAGTACTTC. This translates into CASSLVPGQGTNIQYF.

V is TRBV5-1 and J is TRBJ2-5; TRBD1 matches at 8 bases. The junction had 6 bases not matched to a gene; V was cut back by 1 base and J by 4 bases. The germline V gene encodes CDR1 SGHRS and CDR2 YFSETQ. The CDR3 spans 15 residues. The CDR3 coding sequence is TGCGCCAGCAGCTTGTCCAGGGGGCGGGGAGAGACCCAGTACTTC. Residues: CASSLSRGRGETQYF.

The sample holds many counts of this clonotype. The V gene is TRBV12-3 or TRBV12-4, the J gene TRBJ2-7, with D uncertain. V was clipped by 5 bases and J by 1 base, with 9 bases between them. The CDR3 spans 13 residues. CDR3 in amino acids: CASSRVTSYEQYF. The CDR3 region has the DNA TGTGCCAGCAGTCGTGTCACTTCCTACGAGCAGTACTTC.

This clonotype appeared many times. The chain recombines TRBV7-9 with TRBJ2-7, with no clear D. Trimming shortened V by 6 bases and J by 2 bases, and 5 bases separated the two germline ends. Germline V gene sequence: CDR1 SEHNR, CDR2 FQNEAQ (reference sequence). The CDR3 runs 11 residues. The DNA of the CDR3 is TGTGCCAGCAGTTCCACCTACGAGCAGTACTTC. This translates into CASSSTYEQYF.

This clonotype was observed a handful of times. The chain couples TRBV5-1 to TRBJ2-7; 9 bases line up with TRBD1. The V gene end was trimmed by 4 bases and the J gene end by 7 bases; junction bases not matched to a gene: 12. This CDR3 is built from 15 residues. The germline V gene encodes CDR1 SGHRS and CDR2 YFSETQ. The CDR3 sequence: CASSPLQGALREQYF. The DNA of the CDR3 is TGCGCCAGCAGCCCCCTACAGGGGGCGCTTCGAGAGCAGTACTTC.

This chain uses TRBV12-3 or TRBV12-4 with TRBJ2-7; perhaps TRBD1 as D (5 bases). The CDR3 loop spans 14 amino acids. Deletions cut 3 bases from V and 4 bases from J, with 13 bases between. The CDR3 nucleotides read TGTGCCAGCAGTTTTGGGGCGACCGGGTACGAGCAGTACTTC. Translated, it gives CASSFGATGYEQYF.

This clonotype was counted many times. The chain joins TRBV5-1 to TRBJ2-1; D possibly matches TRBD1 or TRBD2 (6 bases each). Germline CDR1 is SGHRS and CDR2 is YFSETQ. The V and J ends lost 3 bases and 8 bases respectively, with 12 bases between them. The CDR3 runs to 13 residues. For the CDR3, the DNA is TGCGCCAGCAGCTCCTCCGGGGGCGATGAGCAGTTCTTC. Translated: CASSSSGGDEQFF.

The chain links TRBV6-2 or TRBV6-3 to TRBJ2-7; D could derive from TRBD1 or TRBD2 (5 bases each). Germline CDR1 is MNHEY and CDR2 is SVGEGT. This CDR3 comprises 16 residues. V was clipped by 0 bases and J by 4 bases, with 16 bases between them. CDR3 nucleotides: TGTGCCAGCAGTTACTCGCGGACTGGGGGAAGATACGAGCAGTACTTC. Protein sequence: CASSYSRTGGRYEQYF.

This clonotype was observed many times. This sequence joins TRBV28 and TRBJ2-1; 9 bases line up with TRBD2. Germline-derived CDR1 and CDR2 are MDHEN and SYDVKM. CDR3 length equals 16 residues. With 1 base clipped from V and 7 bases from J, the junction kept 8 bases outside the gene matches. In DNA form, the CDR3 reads TGTGCCAGCAGTTTATTTGCGGGAGGGCCCCGAAATGAGCAGTTCTTC. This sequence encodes CASSLFAGGPRNEQFF.